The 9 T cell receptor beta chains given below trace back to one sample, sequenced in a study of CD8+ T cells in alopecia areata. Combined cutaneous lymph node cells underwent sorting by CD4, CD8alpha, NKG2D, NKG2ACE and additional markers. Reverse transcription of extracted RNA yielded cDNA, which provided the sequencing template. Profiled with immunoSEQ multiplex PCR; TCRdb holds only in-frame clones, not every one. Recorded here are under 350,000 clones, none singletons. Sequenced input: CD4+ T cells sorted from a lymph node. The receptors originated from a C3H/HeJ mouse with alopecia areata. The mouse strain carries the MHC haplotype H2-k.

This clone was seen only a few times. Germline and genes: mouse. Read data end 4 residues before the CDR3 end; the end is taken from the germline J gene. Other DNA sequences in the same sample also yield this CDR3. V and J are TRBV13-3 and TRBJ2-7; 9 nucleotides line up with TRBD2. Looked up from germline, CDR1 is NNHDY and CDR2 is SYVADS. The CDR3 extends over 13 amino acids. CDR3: CASSDWGGYEQYF. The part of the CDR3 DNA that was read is TGTGCCAGCAGTGACTGGGGGGGTTAT.

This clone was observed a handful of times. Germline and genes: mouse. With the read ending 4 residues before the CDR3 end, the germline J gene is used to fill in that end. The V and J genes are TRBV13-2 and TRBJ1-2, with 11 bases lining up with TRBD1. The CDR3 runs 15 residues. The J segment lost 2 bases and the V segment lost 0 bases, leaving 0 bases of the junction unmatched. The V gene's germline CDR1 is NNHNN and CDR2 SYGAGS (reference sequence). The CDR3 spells CASGDGTGGNSDYTF. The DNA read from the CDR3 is TGTGCCAGCGGTGATGGGACAGGGGGCAACTCC.

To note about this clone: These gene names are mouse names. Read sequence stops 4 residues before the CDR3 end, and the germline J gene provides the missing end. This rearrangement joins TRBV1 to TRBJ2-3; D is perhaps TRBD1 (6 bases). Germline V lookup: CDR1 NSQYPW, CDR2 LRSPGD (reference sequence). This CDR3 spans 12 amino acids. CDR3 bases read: TGCACCTGCAGCGCGACAGGAGAA. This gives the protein CTCSATGE. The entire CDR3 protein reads CTCSATGETLYF.

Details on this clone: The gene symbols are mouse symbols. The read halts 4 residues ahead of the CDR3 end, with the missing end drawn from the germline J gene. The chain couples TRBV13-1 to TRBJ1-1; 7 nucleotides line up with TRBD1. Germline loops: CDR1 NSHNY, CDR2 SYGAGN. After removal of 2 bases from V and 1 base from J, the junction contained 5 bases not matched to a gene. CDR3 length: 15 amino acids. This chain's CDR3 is CASSENRGGNTEVFF. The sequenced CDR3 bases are TGTGCCAGCAGTGAAAACAGGGGAGGGAACACA.

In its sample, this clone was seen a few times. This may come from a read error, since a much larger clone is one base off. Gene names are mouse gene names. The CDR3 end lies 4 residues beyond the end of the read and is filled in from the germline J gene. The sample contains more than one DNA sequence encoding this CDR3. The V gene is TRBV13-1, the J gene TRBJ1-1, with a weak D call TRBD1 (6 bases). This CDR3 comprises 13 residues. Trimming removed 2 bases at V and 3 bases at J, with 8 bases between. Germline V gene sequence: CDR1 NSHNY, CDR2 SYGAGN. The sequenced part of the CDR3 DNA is TGTGCCAGCAGTGACCCAGGGGACACA. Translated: CASSDPGDT. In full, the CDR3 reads CASSDPGDTEVFF.

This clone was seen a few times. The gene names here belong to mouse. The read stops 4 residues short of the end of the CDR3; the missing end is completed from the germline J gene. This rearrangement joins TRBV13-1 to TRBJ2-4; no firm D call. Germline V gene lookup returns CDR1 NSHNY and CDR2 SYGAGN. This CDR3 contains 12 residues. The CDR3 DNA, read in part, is TGTGCCAGCAGTGATCAGAAAAAC. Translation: CASSDQKN. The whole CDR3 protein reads CASSDQKNTLYF.

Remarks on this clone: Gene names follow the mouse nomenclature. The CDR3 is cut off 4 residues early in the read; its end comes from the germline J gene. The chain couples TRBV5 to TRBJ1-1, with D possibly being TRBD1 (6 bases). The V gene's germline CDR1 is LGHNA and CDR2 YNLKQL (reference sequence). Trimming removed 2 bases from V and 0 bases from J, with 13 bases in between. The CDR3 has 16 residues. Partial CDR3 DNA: TGTGCCAGCAGCCAAACCTCAGGGGCCGCAAACACA. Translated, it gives CASSQTSGAANT. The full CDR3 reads CASSQTSGAANTEVFF.

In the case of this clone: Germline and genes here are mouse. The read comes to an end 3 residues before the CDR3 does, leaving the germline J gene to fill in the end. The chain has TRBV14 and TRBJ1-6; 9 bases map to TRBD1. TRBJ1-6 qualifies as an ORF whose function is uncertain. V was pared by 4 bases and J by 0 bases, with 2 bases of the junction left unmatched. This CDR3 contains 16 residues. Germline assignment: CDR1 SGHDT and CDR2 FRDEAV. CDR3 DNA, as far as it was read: TGTGCCAGCAGTCTGACAGGGGGTTCCTATAATTCGCCC. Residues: CASSLTGGSYNSP. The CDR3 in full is CASSLTGGSYNSPLYF.

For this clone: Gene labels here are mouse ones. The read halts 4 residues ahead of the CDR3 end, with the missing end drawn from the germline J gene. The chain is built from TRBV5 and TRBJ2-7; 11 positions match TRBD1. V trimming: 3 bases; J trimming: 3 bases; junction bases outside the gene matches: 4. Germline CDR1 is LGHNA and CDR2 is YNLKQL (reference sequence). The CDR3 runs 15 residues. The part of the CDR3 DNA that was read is TGTGCCAGCAGCCATGAGGGGACAGGGGGCTAT. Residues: CASSHEGTGGY. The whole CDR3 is CASSHEGTGGYEQYF.